The sequence of this TCR beta chain was determined in a study of cytomegalovirus exposure and HLA in healthy donors. The CDR3 extends over 13 amino acids. Trimming at V came to 0 bases and at J to 7 bases, leaving 1 base not matched to a gene. Germline V gene sequence: CDR1 SGHRS, CDR2 YFSETQ. Libraries were prepared by immunoSEQ multiplex PCR; TCRdb keeps only in-frame clonotypes and omits some of them. Of about 56,000 clones in the sample, about 92% were seen once. Study observations and caveats: The classifier was said to identify cytomegalovirus status with high specificity and sensitivity.

With respect to this clone: Its specificity is not known.

The chain has TRBV5-1 and TRBJ1-3; 7 bases align to TRBD1. The sample comprised PBMCs. This clonotype was sampled from a woman aged 18-30 years in good health and CMV-seropositive. This CDR3 reads CASSLGTGNTIYF. The CDR3 DNA is TGCGCCAGCAGCTTGGGGACAGGCAACACCATATATTTT.